This T cell receptor beta chain was profiled in a study of T cells in Graves' hyperthyroidism and ophthalmopathy. Study results and caveats: Ophthalmopathy and stable hyperthyroidism were separated by a 13 V-J model.

The CDR3 loop spans 15 amino acids. The V end lost 1 base, the J end lost 12 bases, and 19 bases lay between the germline ends. Germline CDR1 LNHNV, CDR2 YYDKDF (reference sequence). What was amplified from RNA transcripts were TCR beta CDR3 regions. The TCR CDR3 was amplified in a first-round RT-PCR using the HTBI primer set. Each CDR3 protein gets one entry after TCRdb re-called the multiplex PCR reads with MiXCR. The sample contains about half a million distinct CDR3 sequences, less than 20% of which appear only once. This clonotype was recorded a few times. Its specificity is not known. For ophthalmopathy patients, the Clinical Activity Score was at least 3 and the NOSPECS grade at least 4; duration was under 3 months.

Sequenced sample: blood. The chain is built from TRBV15 and TRBJ2-1; tentative D call: TRBD2 (5 bases). The receptor was isolated from a man aged 35 to 55 with Graves' ophthalmopathy. In DNA, the CDR3 is TGTGCCACCAGCAGAGGACCCGTTATGAGGGCGTTGCAGTTCTTC. Protein sequence: CATSRGPVMRALQFF.